This TCR beta chain was recovered during a study of cytomegalovirus exposure and HLA in healthy donors. Whole-study findings and limits: The availability of immune exposure information extended only to CMV serostatus. It has been reported that TCR beta sequences accurately predicted the HLA-A and HLA-B alleles of most subjects. In a later analysis, across HLA loci, associated TCR counts were highest for DRB1, lowest for HLA-C.

The PCR had 60 Vbeta and 13 Jbeta primers. Profiling relied on immunoSEQ multiplex PCR, and the TCRdb table lists in-frame clones only, not all of them. The sample carries some 160,000 clones, approximately 78% recorded once. Germline loops: CDR1 MNHEY, CDR2 SMNVEV (reference sequence). This CDR3 spans 15 amino acids. V trimming: 6 bases; J trimming: 6 bases; junction bases outside the gene matches: 10. Notes on this clone: Antigen: not known.

V usage is TRBV27 and J usage is TRBJ2-3; TRBD2 aligns across 9 bases. The clonotype was recovered from a woman aged 40 to 50 in good health and CMV-seronegative. The sequencing input was PBMCs. CDR3 in amino acids: CASRLLAGRGDTQYF. In DNA form, the CDR3 reads TGTGCCAGCAGGCTCCTAGCGGGGAGGGGGGATACGCAGTATTTT.